This T cell receptor (beta chain) was recorded in a study of blood T cell repertoires in COVID-19. Across the whole study: Italy, Spain and the United States were the sources of the convalescent and acute COVID-19 samples. In each case, the material was cDNA or gDNA derived from T cells, B-cell-depleted T cells, or PBMCs.

This CDR3 spans 14 amino acids. The germline V and J ends were trimmed by 6 bases and 4 bases, with 15 bases remaining between them. In germline, CDR1 is MNHEY, CDR2 SMNVEV (reference sequence). Profiled with immunoSEQ multiplex PCR; TCRdb holds only in-frame clones, not every one. Found here are 250,000 to 300,000 clones, roughly 90% of them singletons; the top ten hold around 1.1%. Recruits, aged about 18 to 100 years, lived in under 25 US areas. What the recovered Cohort 3 donors had was two negative PCRs, clearance, or symptom resolution. Material for sequencing was PBMCs or T cells enriched from blood (not recorded which). The chain links TRBV27 to TRBJ1-2, with a possible D match to TRBD1 (5 bases). The sequence derives from a young woman who had recovered from COVID-19. CDR3 loop: CASSPLDRSYGYTF. Here the CDR3 DNA reads TGTGCCAGCAGCCCTCTAGACAGAAGCTATGGCTACACCTTC.